This T cell receptor (beta chain) was captured in a study of cytotoxic CD8 clonotypes in ibrutinib-treated CLL. Turning to this clone: Its antigen is unidentified.

Germline V lookup: CDR1 GTSNPN, CDR2 SVGIG (reference sequence). CDR3 size: 13 residues. The J segment lost 1 base and the V segment lost 8 bases, leaving 6 bases of the junction unmatched. TCRdb's table, derived via immunoSEQ multiplex PCR, lists solely in-frame clones and lacks some. The sample yields roughly 200,000 clones, approximately 75% seen once. Overall study results and limits: Clonality measured at baseline exceeded age-matched healthy donors, tracking circulating CD8+ T-cell counts. Clonality was higher at ibrutinib response and returned toward baseline at progression. Sustained-remission and progressing patients had different sampling times.

This rearrangement joins TRBV30 to TRBJ2-7; 9 bases are shared with TRBD1. The sequence derives from a human donor with chronic lymphocytic leukemia. Sequenced here: PBMCs, sampled after 12 months of ibrutinib treatment. This chain's CDR3 is CAGGTGKSYEQYF. CDR3 sequence (DNA): TGTGCCGGCGGGACAGGGAAATCCTACGAGCAGTACTTC. The whole variable domain, filled in from reference TRBV30 and TRBJ2-7, reads SQTIHQWPATLVQPVGSPLSLECTVEGTSNPNLYWYRQAAGRGLQLLFYSVGIGQISSEVPQNLSASRPQDRQFILSSKKLLLSDSGFYLCAGGTGKSYEQYFGPGTRLTVT.